This TCR beta chain was captured by sequencing in a study of blood T cells in healthy people across ages (dated by TCRdb to the mid-2010s). Regarding the research as a whole: In model experiments, template switching captured roughly one uniquely barcoded TCR beta cDNA molecule for every two T cells. Two additional independent replicas of 1 million unique cDNA reads from the same blood draw were analyzed for two donors (one aged 18 to 30 and one aged 80 or older). Four age groups were formed from the donors: young (average about 17 years), middle-aged (roughly 38), aged (roughly 59) and long-lived (approximately 78). Age-related changes in TCR beta repertoire diversity were measured in the study by deep sequencing normalized with unique cDNA molecular identifiers. To avoid experimental bias, donors of different ages were distributed randomly across sequencing lanes. Summary of the overall study and its limitations: Because the CMV infection status of the donors was unknown, age-related changes in expanded clonotypes may potentially have been confounded. As age increased, observed TCR beta diversity per million T cells dropped in a roughly linear way, and a significant reduction was already evident by age 40. Conclusive comparison of naive and antigen-experienced compartments was prevented by the profiling of bulk unsorted PBMCs. Estimates of total diversity based on one million sequenced T cells were considered lower bounds and underestimates. A strong correlation was found between observed TCR beta diversity and the percentage of naive T cells measured by flow cytometry. Compared with the aged group, the long-lived group had more naive CD4+ T cells, fewer expanded clones and increased TCR diversity, a pattern suggesting age selection.

There are 16 amino acids in the CDR3, from cysteine to phenylalanine inclusive. Only the CDR3 region is kept as DNA, spanning 48 bases read in frame from base 1. For CDR1 and CDR2, the germline V gene lists SGHDN and FVKESK. On this clonotype: The target of this receptor is not known. One junction end disagrees with the germline gene, perhaps due to a read error.

The 39 donors, aged about 6 to 100 years, were systemically healthy Caucasian individuals from Russia. Each donor gave roughly 11 milliliters of peripheral blood, drawn into EDTA-treated Vacutainer tubes. Ficoll-Paque density-gradient centrifugation was used to isolate PBMCs, with at least 6.5 million obtained per sample. Trizol reagent was used to extract total RNA from PBMCs, with at least 5.5 micrograms per sample. For every donor, flow cytometry on a PBMC aliquot measured the percentage of naive CD45RAhigh/CD27high T cells. Library method: 5' RACE. Sequencing relied on an Illumina HiSeq 2500. A second PCR of about 6 to 11 cycles was run with a J-beta primer mix and a sample-barcoded 5' primer. A template-switch 5' adaptor carrying 12 random nucleotides introduced a unique molecular identifier onto each TCR beta cDNA molecule. Each sample yielded at least 3 million CDR3-containing paired-end reads. The Mint cDNA synthesis kit, primed by a TRBC-specific oligonucleotide, was used to synthesize first-strand cDNA from all RNA. Following uracil-DNA glycosylase treatment, all cDNA underwent a first 18-cycle PCR with the universal primers M1SS and BC2_uni_R. As for the original processing: Normalization of each sample was performed by random selection of 1 million high-quality reads, each carrying a distinct molecular identifier. Reads with shared molecular identifiers were discarded instead of being binned into consensus sequences. MiTCR, with a Q25 quality threshold and the strictest error-elimination algorithm, was used for CDR3 identification, clonotype clustering and error correction. Lower-bound total TCR beta diversity was estimated with a nonparametric unseen species model using Euler transformation. TCRdb reran the public reads through fastp at Q25 and MiXCR, keeping productive beta chains. Records with the same CDR3 protein are collapsed into one entry carrying the most frequent genes and DNA. The V and J calls and clone size are TCRdb's, not the authors'. This sample has around 1.7 million distinct CDR3 sequences in its table, and under 30% of those were observed once. The ten largest clones capture 6.5% to 8.5% of the sample.

The sequenced sample consisted of blood. The sequence links TRBV14 to TRBJ2-7; the D segment could be TRBD2, given 6 matching bases. This clonotype was sampled from a woman in her twenties or thirties in good health. The nucleotide sequence is given as TGTGTCAGCAGCCAATTACCGGGACTGAGCTCCTACGAGCAGTACTTC. Its coded protein is CVSSQLPGLSSYEQYF.